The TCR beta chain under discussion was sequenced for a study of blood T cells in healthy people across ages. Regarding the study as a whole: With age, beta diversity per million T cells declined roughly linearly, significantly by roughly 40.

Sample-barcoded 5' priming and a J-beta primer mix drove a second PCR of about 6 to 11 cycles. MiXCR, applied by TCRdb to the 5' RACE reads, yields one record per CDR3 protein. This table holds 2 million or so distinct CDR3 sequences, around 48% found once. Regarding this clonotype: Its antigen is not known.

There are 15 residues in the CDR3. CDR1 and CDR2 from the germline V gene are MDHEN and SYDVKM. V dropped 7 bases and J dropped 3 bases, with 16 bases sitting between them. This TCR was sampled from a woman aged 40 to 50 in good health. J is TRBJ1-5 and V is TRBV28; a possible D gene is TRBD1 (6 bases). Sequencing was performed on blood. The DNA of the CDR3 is TGTGCCAGCAATCTTGGGGGGGCTTTCAATCAGCCCCAGCATTTT. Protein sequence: CASNLGGAFNQPQHF.